Below, 2 T cell receptor beta chains from the same sample are listed, as sequenced in a study of regulatory T cells in long-lasting Graves disease. Regarding time point: newly diagnosed GD, antithyroid drugs for less than 3 months. Preparation of the TCR library used RNA extracted from PBMCs. Investigators prepared the TCR beta libraries by applying iRepertoire HTBI primers and Arm-PCR of CDR3 regions. MiXCR was run by TCRdb on the multiplex PCR reads, yielding one entry per CDR3 protein. The sample comprises over 200,000 distinct CDR3 sequences, roughly 18% of which are singletons, and around 13% rests with the top ten. This sample also appeared in a second study, on T cells in Graves' hyperthyroidism and ophthalmopathy.

This material consisted of peripheral blood mononuclear cells (PBMCs), taken at new diagnosis, from a patient treated with antithyroid drugs. These TCRs come from a woman between 25 and 40 years old with Graves disease.

This clonotype was counted at least ten times. The V gene is TRBV7-9, the J gene TRBJ1-1; 12 bases fit TRBD1. Trimming cost V 2 bases and J 4 bases; bases outside gene matches: 8. This CDR3 spans 17 amino acids. Germline V lookup: CDR1 SEHNR, CDR2 FQNEAQ (reference sequence). The CDR3 loop is CASSLRGQGAGGTEAFF. CDR3 in DNA: TGTGCCAGCAGCTTAAGGGGACAGGGGGCGGGAGGCACTGAAGCTTTCTTT.

This clonotype was found many times. The V gene is TRBV20-1, the J gene TRBJ1-2, with a tentative D call TRBD1 (6 bases). This CDR3 comprises 14 residues. Trimming removed 0 bases from V and 7 bases from J, with 15 bases in between. Germline V gives CDR1 DFQATT, CDR2 SNEGSKA (reference sequence). CDR3: CSARDLRGGVGYTF. In DNA, the CDR3 is TGCAGTGCTAGAGATCTGAGAGGGGGTGTTGGCTACACCTTC.